The entry below describes one TCR beta chain. Clones were sequenced by immunoSEQ multiplex PCR, and TCRdb holds only the in-frame ones, with some missing. This table has about 320,000 clones, about nine tenths appearing once. The CDR3 runs to 11 residues. Trimming pared 6 bases from V and 2 bases from J, leaving 5 bases between. Germline V gene sequence: CDR1 SNHLY, CDR2 FYNNEI. The sample comes from a study of blood T cell repertoires in COVID-19. The wider study: Sites across the United States, Italy and Spain contributed samples from acute and convalescent COVID-19.

The V and J genes are TRBV2 and TRBJ2-7; D unclear. This TCR came from a man in his 60s who had recovered from COVID-19. Specimen: PBMCs or T cells enriched from blood (not recorded which). CDR3 bases: TGTGCCAGCAGGGCAACCTACGAGCAGTACTTC. It yields the protein CASRATYEQYF.